A selection of T cell receptor beta chains follows, all from one sample in a study of blood T cell repertoires in COVID-19. This table comes from immunoSEQ multiplex PCR, and its TCRdb copy is limited to in-frame clones, with some not included. The sample includes 300,000 or so clones, 80% to 95% of them seen just once. Specimen: peripheral blood. The receptors shown here come from a woman in her thirties with COVID-19, enrolled during active disease. Each CDR3 is given with its conserved first and last residue. D genes are given only for firm matches. The size entry is marked missing in some rows and otherwise reads once, few, many or a size class.

j_gene: TRBJ1-1; v_gene: TRBV1; d_gene: NA; abundance: NA; CDR3aa: CTSSFHRGTRTEAFF; CDR3nt: TGCACCAGCAGCTTTCACAGGGGAACTCGCACTGAAGCTTTCTTT
j_gene: TRBJ1-5; v_gene: TRBV2; d_gene: TRBD1; abundance: NA; CDR3aa: CASSKGQGNGGNQPQHF; CDR3nt: TGTGCCAGCAGCAAGGGACAGGGGAATGGAGGCAATCAGCCCCAGCATTTT
j_gene: TRBJ2-6; v_gene: TRBV24-1; d_gene: NA; abundance: once; CDR3aa: CATSDLTGVSGANVLTF; CDR3nt: TGTGCCACCAGTGATTTGACAGGAGTATCTGGGGCCAACGTCCTGACTTTC
j_gene: TRBJ2-3; v_gene: TRBV19; d_gene: NA; abundance: NA; CDR3aa: CASSKSGTDTQYF; CDR3nt: TGTGCCAGTAGTAAGTCCGGTACAGATACGCAGTATTTT
j_gene: TRBJ1-6; v_gene: TRBV5-1; d_gene: NA; abundance: NA; CDR3aa: CASSLDGDNSPLHF; CDR3nt: TGCGCCAGCAGCTTGGACGGAGACAATTCACCCCTCCACTTT
j_gene: TRBJ1-2; v_gene: TRBV30; d_gene: NA; abundance: NA; CDR3aa: CACPGGAGYTF; CDR3nt: TGTGCCTGCCCCGGAGGGGCGGGCTACACCTTC
j_gene: TRBJ2-7; v_gene: TRBV5-1; d_gene: TRBD2; abundance: NA; CDR3aa: CASSFSSGTGSYEQYF; CDR3nt: TGCGCCAGCAGCTTTTCAAGCGGGACTGGCTCCTACGAGCAGTACTTC
j_gene: TRBJ1-5; v_gene: TRBV5-8; d_gene: NA; abundance: NA; CDR3aa: CASSLSGPGLQPQHF; CDR3nt: TGTGCCAGCAGCTTAAGTGGGCCAGGGCTTCAGCCCCAGCATTTT
j_gene: TRBJ2-7; v_gene: TRBV27; d_gene: NA; abundance: NA; CDR3aa: CASSAAGISGSYEQYF; CDR3nt: TGTGCCAGCAGTGCGGCCGGGATTAGTGGCTCCTACGAGCAGTACTTC
j_gene: TRBJ2-7; v_gene: TRBV3-1/TRBV3-2; d_gene: TRBD2; abundance: few; CDR3aa: CASSQDPGLAGYEQYF; CDR3nt: TGTGCCAGCAGCCAAGACCCGGGACTAGCGGGTTACGAGCAGTACTTC
j_gene: TRBJ2-7; v_gene: TRBV7-9; d_gene: TRBD1; abundance: NA; CDR3aa: CASSSRGPYEQYF; CDR3nt: TGTGCCAGCAGCTCCAGGGGGCCCTACGAGCAGTACTTC
j_gene: TRBJ1-1; v_gene: TRBV6-2/TRBV6-3; d_gene: TRBD1; abundance: NA; CDR3aa: CASSYGTGAEAFF; CDR3nt: TGTGCCAGCAGTTACGGGACAGGGGCTGAAGCTTTCTTT
j_gene: TRBJ2-3; v_gene: TRBV6-5; d_gene: NA; abundance: NA; CDR3aa: CASSYRQGYTDTQYF; CDR3nt: TGTGCCAGCAGTTACCGGCAGGGCTACACAGATACGCAGTATTTT
j_gene: TRBJ1-4; v_gene: TRBV30; d_gene: NA; abundance: NA; CDR3aa: CAWSVWADATNEKLFF; CDR3nt: TGTGCCTGGAGTGTTTGGGCAGATGCAACTAATGAAAAACTGTTTTTT
j_gene: TRBJ1-3; v_gene: TRBV13; d_gene: TRBD1; abundance: NA; CDR3aa: CASSLRGAGNTIYF; CDR3nt: TGTGCCAGCAGCCTCAGGGGGGCTGGAAACACCATATATTTT
j_gene: TRBJ1-1; v_gene: TRBV19; d_gene: NA; abundance: NA; CDR3aa: CASDTTRGSTEAFF; CDR3nt: TGTGCCAGCGACACAACTCGGGGGAGCACTGAAGCTTTCTTT
j_gene: TRBJ1-1; v_gene: TRBV12-3/TRBV12-4; d_gene: NA; abundance: NA; CDR3aa: CASSLMNTEAFF; CDR3nt: TGTGCCAGTTCCCTAATGAACACTGAAGCTTTCTTT
j_gene: TRBJ1-5; v_gene: TRBV25-1; d_gene: NA; abundance: NA; CDR3aa: CASTGGSNQPQHF; CDR3nt: TGTGCCAGCACGGGGGGCTCAAATCAGCCCCAGCATTTT
j_gene: TRBJ1-1; v_gene: TRBV19; d_gene: NA; abundance: NA; CDR3aa: CASSIPPGRGGTEAFF; CDR3nt: TGTGCCAGTAGTATACCTCCCGGACGGGGAGGAACTGAAGCTTTCTTT
j_gene: TRBJ1-6; v_gene: TRBV6-5; d_gene: NA; abundance: NA; CDR3aa: CASSYRGHYNSPLHF; CDR3nt: TGTGCCAGCAGTTACAGGGGCCACTATAATTCACCCCTCCACTTT
j_gene: TRBJ1-1; v_gene: TRBV6-5; d_gene: NA; abundance: NA; CDR3aa: CASSTRENTEAFF; CDR3nt: TGTGCCAGCAGTACCAGGGAGAACACTGAAGCTTTCTTT
j_gene: TRBJ2-7; v_gene: TRBV27; d_gene: TRBD1; abundance: NA; CDR3aa: CASSSPLTDRGHEQYF; CDR3nt: TGTGCCAGCAGTTCTCCACTAACAGACAGGGGCCACGAGCAGTACTTC
j_gene: TRBJ1-3; v_gene: TRBV9; d_gene: NA; abundance: NA; CDR3aa: CASSVGETVGNTIYF; CDR3nt: TGTGCCAGCAGCGTAGGAGAGACAGTTGGAAACACCATATATTTT
j_gene: TRBJ2-5; v_gene: TRBV11-3; d_gene: NA; abundance: NA; CDR3aa: CASSLGGGEETQYF; CDR3nt: TGTGCCAGCAGCTTAGGGGGAGGAGAAGAGACCCAGTACTTC
j_gene: TRBJ1-2; v_gene: TRBV18; d_gene: NA; abundance: NA; CDR3aa: CASSPLTDGYTF; CDR3nt: TGTGCCAGCTCACCACTGACAGATGGCTACACCTTC
j_gene: TRBJ1-2; v_gene: TRBV19; d_gene: TRBD1; abundance: NA; CDR3aa: CASSARTGSYGYTF; CDR3nt: TGTGCCAGTAGTGCTCGGACAGGGTCTTATGGCTACACCTTC
j_gene: TRBJ1-2; v_gene: TRBV6-5; d_gene: TRBD1; abundance: NA; CDR3aa: CASSYDRGDGYTF; CDR3nt: TGTGCCAGCAGTTACGACAGGGGAGATGGCTACACCTTC
j_gene: TRBJ1-4; v_gene: TRBV29-1; d_gene: NA; abundance: NA; CDR3aa: CSVVGHQTNEKLFF; CDR3nt: TGCAGCGTTGTCGGACACCAAACTAATGAAAAACTGTTTTTT
j_gene: TRBJ2-3; v_gene: TRBV29-1; d_gene: TRBD1; abundance: NA; CDR3aa: CSVRTGGTDTQYF; CDR3nt: TGCAGCGTACGGACAGGGGGCACAGATACGCAGTATTTT
j_gene: TRBJ2-2; v_gene: TRBV6-5; d_gene: TRBD2; abundance: NA; CDR3aa: CASRGAGDSGELFF; CDR3nt: TGTGCCAGCAGGGGAGCGGGAGACAGTGGGGAGCTGTTTTTT
j_gene: TRBJ2-7; v_gene: TRBV28; d_gene: NA; abundance: NA; CDR3aa: CASRVGGSNYEQYF; CDR3nt: TGTGCCAGCCGGGTTGGGGGGTCCAACTACGAGCAGTACTTC
j_gene: TRBJ1-2; v_gene: TRBV3-1/TRBV3-2; d_gene: NA; abundance: NA; CDR3aa: CASSQEPTGPDGYTF; CDR3nt: TGTGCCAGCAGCCAAGAACCCACAGGGCCTGACGGCTACACCTTC
j_gene: TRBJ2-2; v_gene: TRBV15; d_gene: TRBD2; abundance: NA; CDR3aa: CATSNSGTSGSKLTGELFF; CDR3nt: TGTGCCACCAGCAACTCCGGGACTAGCGGGAGTAAGCTCACGGGGGAGCTGTTTTTT
j_gene: TRBJ1-3; v_gene: TRBV5-1; d_gene: NA; abundance: NA; CDR3aa: CASSESSGNTIYF; CDR3nt: TGCGCCAGCTCGGAGAGCTCTGGAAACACCATATATTTT
j_gene: TRBJ1-1; v_gene: TRBV28; d_gene: TRBD1; abundance: NA; CDR3aa: CASVPGQMNTEAFF; CDR3nt: TGTGCCAGCGTTCCGGGACAGATGAACACTGAAGCTTTCTTT
j_gene: TRBJ1-5; v_gene: TRBV19; d_gene: TRBD1; abundance: few; CDR3aa: CASKPSSGTALNQPQHF; CDR3nt: TGTGCCAGTAAGCCCTCCTCCGGGACAGCCCTCAATCAGCCCCAGCATTTT
j_gene: TRBJ1-5; v_gene: TRBV6-2/TRBV6-3; d_gene: NA; abundance: NA; CDR3aa: CASSYFPGVQPQHF; CDR3nt: TGTGCCAGCAGTTACTTCCCCGGTGTTCAGCCCCAGCATTTT